Below are 19 T cell receptor beta chains sequenced from a single sample in a study of blood T cell repertoires in COVID-19 (dated by TCRdb to between 2020 and 2021). Library preparation employed the immunoSEQ multiplex PCR assay. Here the immuneACCESS table is served through TCRdb, limited to in-frame sequences with V and J called. Missing clones are a known gap in these copies; in checked studies unresolved V genes cover under half, and the rest lacks a known reason. Across this sample there are 150,000 to 200,000 clones, with 65% to 85% seen only once. The ten largest account for 10% to 15% of the sample. The sequenced sample was PBMCs or T cells enriched from blood (not recorded which). The receptors were gathered from a woman aged 55 to 70 who had recovered from COVID-19.

The V gene is TRBV10-3, the J gene TRBJ2-1; the match to TRBD2 covers 12 bases. This CDR3 contains 16 residues. The germline V gene encodes CDR1 ENHRY and CDR2 SYGVKD. After removal of 6 bases from V and 7 bases from J, the junction contained 10 bases not matched to a gene. The CDR3 coding sequence is TGTGCCATCAGGAGGGTGACTAGCGGGAGTCCAAATGAGCAGTTCTTC. The encoded protein is CAIRRVTSGSPNEQFF.

The chain employs TRBV5-3 and TRBJ1-1; D not certain. TRBV5-3 has ORF status, its function being uncertain. The length of the CDR3 is 14 residues. Between the trimmed V and J ends, which lost 1 base and 2 bases, there was a span of 9 bases. CDR3 protein: CARSLTQRNTEAFF. The CDR3 DNA follows: TGTGCCAGAAGCTTGACACAGAGAAACACTGAAGCTTTCTTT.

The chain combines TRBV6-5 with TRBJ1-3; D unclear. CDR1 and CDR2 (germline): MNHEY, SVGAGI. This CDR3 comprises 11 residues. The V and J ends lost 9 bases and 2 bases respectively, with 5 bases between them. The CDR3 loop reads CARLAGNTIYF. CDR3 in DNA: TGTGCCAGGTTAGCTGGAAACACCATATATTTT.

This chain joins TRBV5-6 and TRBJ1-3; D unresolved. Germline loops: CDR1 SGHDT, CDR2 YYEEEE. This CDR3 has 14 amino acids. The V gene lost 0 bases and the J gene lost 3 bases, with 7 bases spanning the gap. The CDR3: CASSLGNIGNTIYF. The CDR3 nucleotides are TGTGCCAGCAGCTTGGGTAACATTGGAAACACCATATATTTT.

The chain uses TRBV18 and TRBJ2-1; TRBD2 is a possible D gene (5 bases). This CDR3 is built from 16 residues. Germline CDR1 KGHSH, CDR2 LQKENI. Trimming cost V 2 bases and J 4 bases, with 15 bases left between them. CDR3 loop: CASSPGGPYIYNEQFF. For the CDR3, the DNA is TGTGCCAGCTCACCAGGCGGGCCGTACATTTACAATGAGCAGTTCTTC.

This clone appeared once. The CDR3 DNA is TGCGCCAGTCTTCGGGCGGGCGTCAACAATGAGCAGTTCTTC. Translating gives CASLRAGVNNEQFF. The V and J genes are TRBV5-1 and TRBJ2-1; TRBD2 is a possible D gene (5 bases). The germline V gene has CDR1 SGHRS and CDR2 YFSETQ. The V gene lost 8 bases and the J gene lost 5 bases, with 17 bases spanning the gap. This CDR3 is 14 amino acids long. Full variable domain (missing parts from reference TRBV5-1 and TRBJ2-1): KAGVTQTPRYLIKTRGQQVTLSCSPISGHRSVSWYQQTPGQGLQFLFEYFSETQRNKGNFPGRFSGRQFSNSRSEMNVSTLELGDSALYLCASLRAGVNNEQFFGPGTRLTVL.

The genes are TRBV29-1 and TRBJ1-1; tentative D call: TRBD1 (6 bases). Germline loops: CDR1 SQVTM, CDR2 ANQGSEA. The CDR3 sequence is 15 residues long. Trimming stripped 2 bases from V and 1 base from J, with 14 bases between. CDR3 region: CSVESDGQPNTEAFF. DNA of the CDR3: TGCAGCGTTGAATCGGACGGACAGCCGAACACTGAAGCTTTCTTT. Full variable domain (outside the CDR3, taken from reference TRBV29-1 and TRBJ1-1): SAVISQKPSRDICQRGTSLTIQCQVDSQVTMMFWYRQQPGQSLTLIATANQGSEATYESGFVIDKFPISRPNLTFSTLTVSNMSPEDSSIYLCSVESDGQPNTEAFFGQGTRLTVV.

The chain links TRBV3-1 (or the pseudogene TRBV3-2) to TRBJ2-5; no definite D call. The CDR3 spans 14 residues. Trimming removed 1 base at V and 3 bases at J, with 9 bases between. Germline CDR1 LGHDT, CDR2 YNNKEL (reference sequence). The CDR3 DNA sequence: TGTGCCAGCAGCCAAGGAGGCAGAAAAGAGACCCAGTACTTC. Translation: CASSQGGRKETQYF.

This chain connects TRBV18 to TRBJ2-7; TRBD1 matches at 10 bases. The junction had 1 base not matched to a gene; V was cut back by 3 bases and J by 5 bases. Germline CDR1 KGHSH, CDR2 LQKENI. The CDR3 sequence is 13 residues long. The CDR3 DNA is TGTGCCAGCTCACCGGGACAGGGGAACGAGCAGTACTTC. Translating gives CASSPGQGNEQYF.

The chain carries TRBV10-3 and TRBJ2-5; D not certain. Looked up from germline, CDR1 is ENHRY and CDR2 is SYGVKD. The CDR3 covers 13 residues. V lost 4 bases to trimming and J lost 0 bases, with 6 bases between them. The CDR3: CAISAEYQETQYF. The CDR3 coding sequence is TGTGCCATCAGTGCTGAGTACCAAGAGACCCAGTACTTC.

CDR3: CASRSGTSHNEQFF. CDR3 DNA: TGCGCCAGCAGGTCCGGGACTTCGCACAATGAGCAGTTCTTC. J is TRBJ2-1 and V is TRBV4-1; tentatively, D is TRBD2 (6 bases). From germline, CDR1 is MGHRA and CDR2 YSYEKL. CDR3 length equals 14 residues. Trimming took off 6 bases at V and 5 bases at J, with 14 bases between the two ends.

The chain has TRBV11-2 and TRBJ2-7; D is possibly TRBD2 (6 bases). V shed 0 bases and J shed 3 bases, with 9 bases lying between them. The germline gives CDR1 SGHAT, CDR2 FQNNGV. The CDR3 runs to 14 residues. The CDR3 protein is CASSLDPSDYEQYF. CDR3 coding DNA: TGTGCCAGCAGCTTAGACCCTAGCGACTACGAGCAGTACTTC.

The chain has TRBV9 and TRBJ2-5, with 7 bases lining up with TRBD2. CDR1 is SGDLS, CDR2 YYNGEE, per germline. J gave up 2 bases and V 2 bases, and 6 bases lay outside the gene matches. The CDR3 covers 15 residues. The CDR3 is CASSVTGTKQETQYF. The CDR3 region has the DNA TGTGCCAGCAGCGTTACCGGGACTAAACAAGAGACCCAGTACTTC.

The V and J genes are TRBV4-1 and TRBJ2-2, with D perhaps matching TRBD1 (5 bases). The CDR3 has 15 amino acids. Germline V gene data show CDR1 as MGHRA and CDR2 as YSYEKL. Trimming stripped 1 base from V and 3 bases from J, with 9 bases between. The CDR3 region has the DNA TGCGCCAGCAGCCAAGGACAGACCTACACCGGGGAGCTGTTTTTT. Translated: CASSQGQTYTGELFF.

This clone was picked up one time. V usage is TRBV28 and J usage is TRBJ2-4; 7 nucleotides agree with TRBD1. From germline, CDR1 is MDHEN and CDR2 SYDVKM. CDR3 length: 15 residues. Trimming took 3 bases from V and 3 from J; bases not matched to a gene: 5. CDR3 protein: CASSLRTGHKNIQYF. The DNA of the CDR3 is TGTGCCAGCAGTTTGCGGACAGGCCACAAAAACATTCAGTACTTC.

The chain combines TRBV21-1 with TRBJ1-2. TRBV21-1 is termed a pseudogene. This CDR3 contains 16 residues. The CDR3 here is CASSKGGREAYYGYTF. In DNA form, the CDR3 reads TGTGCCAGCAGCAAAGGTGGCAGGGAGGCGTACTATGGCTACACCTTC.

The genes are TRBV15 and TRBJ2-7; D gene uncertain. The CDR3 spans 13 residues. Germline V CDR1 and CDR2: LNHNV, YYDKDF (reference sequence). The ends were cut back, 5 bases at V and 3 bases at J, with 11 bases in the middle. CDR3 region: CATSLRLFYEQYF. The CDR3 DNA reads TGTGCCACCAGCCTGAGATTATTCTACGAGCAGTACTTC.

The gene calls are TRBV29-1 and TRBJ1-2; possible D gene TRBD1, 5 bases. Germline lookup yields CDR1 SQVTM and CDR2 ANQGSEA. This CDR3 contains 14 residues. Trimming cost V 6 bases and J 8 bases, with 22 bases left between them. The CDR3 DNA reads TGCAGCGTGGAACCTCAGGGCAAACTGGTGGGCTACACCTTC. The encoded protein is CSVEPQGKLVGYTF.

V is TRBV9 and J is TRBJ1-6, with 7 bases aligning to TRBD1. Germline V CDR1 and CDR2: SGDLS, YYNGEE. The CDR3 is 14 amino acids. Trimming cost V 2 bases and J 5 bases; bases outside gene matches: 1. The CDR3 loop is CASSVDRDNSPLHF. The CDR3 DNA is TGTGCCAGCAGCGTTGACAGGGATAATTCACCCCTCCACTTT.